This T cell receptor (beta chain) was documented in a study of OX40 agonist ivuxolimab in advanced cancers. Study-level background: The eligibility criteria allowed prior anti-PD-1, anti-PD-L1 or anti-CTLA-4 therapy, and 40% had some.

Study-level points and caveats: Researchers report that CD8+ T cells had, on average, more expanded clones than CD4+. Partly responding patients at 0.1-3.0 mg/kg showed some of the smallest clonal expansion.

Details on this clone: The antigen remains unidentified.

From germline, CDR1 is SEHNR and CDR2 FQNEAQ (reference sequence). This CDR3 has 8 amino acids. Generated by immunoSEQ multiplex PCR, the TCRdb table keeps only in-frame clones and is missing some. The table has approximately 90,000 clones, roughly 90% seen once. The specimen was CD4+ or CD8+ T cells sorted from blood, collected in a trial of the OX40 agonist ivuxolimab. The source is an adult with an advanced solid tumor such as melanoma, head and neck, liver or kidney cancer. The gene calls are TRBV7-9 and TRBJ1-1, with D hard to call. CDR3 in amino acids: CSYTEAFF. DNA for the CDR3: TGTAGTTACACTGAAGCTTTCTTT. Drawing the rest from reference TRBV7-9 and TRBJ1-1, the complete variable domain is DTGVSQNPRHKITKRGQNVTFRCDPISEHNRLYWYRQTLGQGPEFLTYFQNEAQLEKSRLLSDRFSAERPKGSFSTLEIQRTEQGDSAMYLCSYTEAFFGQGTRLTVV.